The 30 T cell receptor beta chains reported below all come from one sample, sequenced in a study of T-cell reconstitution after alpha-beta-depleted transplantation in children. TCRbeta library construction was performed incorporating unique molecular identifiers. TCRdb reprocessed the PCR reads via MiXCR and lists one record per CDR3 protein. The sample gives hundreds of thousands of distinct CDR3 sequences, about 17% of which show up once; 35% to 50% is in the top ten. The sample consisted of PBMCs, mostly from graft donor cells, taken 360 days after TCRalphabeta/CD19-depleted stem cell transplant. The receptors stem from a male patient aged 2 to 9 who had a stem cell transplant for acute lymphoblastic leukemia, so the T cells may come from the graft donor.

This clonotype was found many times. The V call is TRBV3-1, the J call TRBJ2-5, with 8 bases matching TRBD2. Trimming at V came to 6 bases and at J to 4 bases, leaving 7 bases not matched to a gene. Germline-derived CDR1 and CDR2 are LGHDT and YNNKEL (reference sequence). The CDR3 covers 14 residues. CDR3 in amino acids: CASSKREIRETQYF. CDR3 nucleotide sequence: TGTGCCAGCAGTAAGCGGGAGATCCGAGAGACCCAGTACTTC.

The rearrangement uses TRBV30 and TRBJ2-1; 8 positions match TRBD2. Looked up from germline, CDR1 is GTSNPN and CDR2 is SVGIG (reference sequence). The CDR3 totals 14 residues. V trimming: 0 bases; J trimming: 4 bases; junction bases outside the gene matches: 2. The CDR3: CAWSVTGGYNEQFF. The CDR3 region has the DNA TGTGCCTGGAGTGTTACGGGGGGGTACAATGAGCAGTTCTTC.

In this sample, this clonotype turned up many times. The V and J genes are TRBV12-3 or TRBV12-4 and TRBJ2-2; D gene ambiguous. V was pared by 6 bases and J by 1 base, with 9 bases between. The CDR3 has 14 residues. This CDR3 is CASSLPLNTGELFF. The CDR3 coding sequence is TGTGCCAGCAGCCTCCCTTTGAACACCGGGGAGCTGTTTTTT.

This chain uses TRBV11-3 with TRBJ2-1; D possibly corresponds to TRBD1 (6 bases). The CDR3 sequence is 16 residues long. The V end was cut by 5 bases, the J end by 0 bases, with 14 bases between. Germline values: CDR1 SGHNT, CDR2 YENEEA. As DNA, the CDR3 is TGTGCCAGCAGCGCGTGGGGGCCAAGCTCCTACAATGAGCAGTTCTTC. Translation gives CASSAWGPSSYNEQFF. Full variable domain (rest looked up from reference TRBV11-3 and TRBJ2-1): EAGVVQSPRYKIIEKKQPVAFWCNPISGHNTLYWYLQNLGQGPELLIRYENEEAVDDSQLPKDRFSAERLKGVDSTLKIQPAELGDSAVYLCASSAWGPSSYNEQFFGPGTRLTVL.

This chain joins TRBV28 and TRBJ1-2; D ambiguous. V gave up 2 bases and J gave up 7 bases, with 11 bases separating them. The CDR3 totals 13 residues. CDR1 and CDR2 from the germline V gene are MDHEN and SYDVKM. The CDR3 sequence: CASSLGPIGGYTF. CDR3 in DNA: TGTGCCAGCAGTTTAGGCCCGATCGGTGGCTACACCTTC.

There are many counts of this clonotype. The gene calls are TRBV20-1 and TRBJ2-1, with 11 positions matching TRBD2. J was trimmed by 4 bases and V by 3 bases; bases with no gene match: 5. Germline CDR1 is DFQATT and CDR2 is SNEGSKA (reference sequence). This CDR3 spans 15 amino acids. This CDR3 reads CSASTTSGKYNEQFF. CDR3 nucleotide sequence: TGCAGTGCTAGTACGACTAGCGGGAAGTACAATGAGCAGTTCTTC.

The chain uses TRBV28 and TRBJ2-7, with TRBD2 matching over 7 bases. The V gene's germline CDR1 is MDHEN and CDR2 SYDVKM. The CDR3 runs to 15 residues. V dropped 4 bases and J dropped 6; count of bases not matched to a gene: 12. CDR3 loop: CASSSRAPSGGEQYF. CDR3 DNA: TGTGCCAGCAGTTCAAGGGCCCCTAGCGGCGGCGAGCAGTACTTC.

This clonotype was detected a few times. The V and J genes are TRBV6-1 and TRBJ2-1, with 9 bases lining up with TRBD2. V lost 6 bases and J lost 4; bases outside the gene matches: 7. This CDR3 contains 15 residues. Germline V gene data show CDR1 as MNHNS and CDR2 as SASEGT. CDR3 sequence (DNA): TGTGCCAGCAGCACGACTAGCGGAGCTTACAATGAGCAGTTCTTC. This sequence encodes CASSTTSGAYNEQFF.

Only a few counts were recorded for this clonotype. The chain employs TRBV28 and TRBJ1-1; tentative D call: TRBD1 (6 bases). This CDR3 comprises 15 residues. V gave up 5 bases and J gave up 0 bases, with 13 bases separating them. Germline values: CDR1 MDHEN, CDR2 SYDVKM. CDR3 DNA: TGTGCCAGCAGTCTGGGGGGGCGATTGAACACTGAAGCTTTCTTT. Protein product: CASSLGGRLNTEAFF.

A few counts support this clonotype. The CDR3 sequence: CASSVDSLRWFAGELFF. For the CDR3, the DNA is TGTGCCAGCAGCGTAGATTCGCTACGGTGGTTCGCCGGGGAGCTGTTTTTT. The chain uses TRBV9 and TRBJ2-2, with D hard to call. Germline V lookup: CDR1 SGDLS, CDR2 YYNGEE. V was trimmed by 0 bases and J by 6 bases, leaving 18 bases between them. CDR3 size: 17 residues.

Notes on this clonotype: A read error is likely, as this CDR3 ends without the conserved phenylalanine or tryptophan. The chain recombines TRBV29-1 with TRBJ2-7; TRBD1 agrees at 10 bases. This CDR3 is 13 amino acids long. Per the germline V gene, CDR1 is SQVTM and CDR2 is ANQGSEA. The junction had 3 bases not matched to a gene; V was cut back by 4 bases and J by 3 bases. The CDR3 is CSVAGTGVYEQYL. The CDR3, as DNA: TGCAGCGTTGCCGGGACAGGGGTCTACGAGCAGTACCTC.

This clonotype has a handful of counts. The gene calls are TRBV5-1 and TRBJ2-1; the D is unclear. The germline V gene has CDR1 SGHRS and CDR2 YFSETQ. V shed 1 base and J shed 6 bases, with 14 bases lying between them. The CDR3 loop spans 15 amino acids. The CDR3 DNA sequence: TGCGCCAGCAGCTTGTATGCAGCAAGGCCCAATGAGCAGTTCTTC. Translation: CASSLYAARPNEQFF.

The V call is TRBV20-1, the J call TRBJ2-5; the D is unclear. Germline V CDR1 and CDR2: DFQATT, SNEGSKA (reference sequence). There are 15 residues in the CDR3. The V and J ends lost 0 bases and 1 base respectively, with 12 bases between them. In nucleotides, the CDR3 is TGCAGTGCTAGAGACAGATTCCCCAGCCAAGAGACCCAGTACTTC. Translating it yields CSARDRFPSQETQYF.

The chain has TRBV10-3 and TRBJ1-5; 9 nucleotides line up with TRBD1. This CDR3 is 14 amino acids long. V dropped 2 bases and J dropped 4; count of bases not matched to a gene: 0. CDR1 is ENHRY, CDR2 SYGVKD, per germline. The CDR3 coding sequence is TGTGCCATCAGTGAGGGACAGGGGAATCAGCCCCAGCATTTT. Its translation: CAISEGQGNQPQHF.

The chain employs TRBV30 and TRBJ2-7, with D perhaps matching TRBD2 (6 bases). The germline gives CDR1 GTSNPN, CDR2 SVGIG (reference sequence). Trimming stripped 3 bases from V and 6 bases from J, with 15 bases between. The CDR3 is made up of 13 amino acids. The CDR3 loop is CAWSLSGAGEQYF. The CDR3 bases are TGTGCCTGGAGCCTCTCGGGAGCAGGCGAGCAGTACTTC.

The J gene is TRBJ2-1, the V gene TRBV11-2; 8 bases match TRBD2. V gave up 5 bases and J gave up 4 bases; unmatched junction bases: 10. The CDR3 extends over 16 amino acids. CDR1 and CDR2 from the germline V gene are SGHAT and FQNNGV. The CDR3: CASSRGTRRDYNEQFF. The CDR3 region has the DNA TGTGCCAGCAGCCGCGGGACTAGGCGGGATTACAATGAGCAGTTCTTC.

This clonotype occurred many times. The chain is built from TRBV29-1 and TRBJ2-7; maybe TRBD1 (6 bases). V lost 8 bases, J lost 1 base, and 18 bases lay in between. In germline, CDR1 is SQVTM, CDR2 ANQGSEA. This CDR3 is 14 amino acids long. For the CDR3, the DNA is TGCAGCACCCGAACAGGGCGCCTTTCCTACGAGCAGTACTTC. Translated, it gives CSTRTGRLSYEQYF.

The chain links TRBV6-2 or TRBV6-3 to TRBJ2-7; D is undetermined. Germline V gene data show CDR1 as MNHEY and CDR2 as SVGEGT. This CDR3 comprises 13 residues. Trimming cost V 0 bases and J 7 bases, with 10 bases left between them. The CDR3 sequence is CASSYSKGGEQYF. CDR3 nucleotide sequence: TGTGCCAGCAGTTACTCGAAGGGTGGGGAGCAGTACTTC.

The V gene is TRBV4-2, the J gene TRBJ2-1, with a possible D match to TRBD2 (6 bases). The ends were cut back, 0 bases at V and 4 bases at J, with 16 bases in the middle. There are 17 residues in the CDR3. Per germline, CDR1 LGHNA and CDR2 YNFKEQ. The CDR3 coding sequence is TGTGCCAGCAGCCAAGATTCGGGGACTTACTTATACAATGAGCAGTTCTTC. Its translation is CASSQDSGTYLYNEQFF.

This clonotype has a handful of counts. J is TRBJ2-7 and V is TRBV4-3, with D perhaps TRBD2 (6 bases). Per the germline V gene, CDR1 is LGHNA and CDR2 is YSLEER. V dropped 1 base and J dropped 2 bases, with 15 bases sitting between them. This CDR3 is 16 amino acids long. The CDR3 nucleotides read TGCGCCAGCAGCCAAGGGGAAGGCGGGATTCCCTACGAGCAGTACTTC. It is translated as CASSQGEGGIPYEQYF.

The chain couples TRBV6-2 or TRBV6-3 to TRBJ2-4; 12 nucleotides match TRBD2. CDR1 is MNHEY and CDR2 is SVGEGT in the germline V gene. V shed 6 bases, J shed 2 bases, and the junction held 5 bases outside the gene matches. The CDR3 runs 16 residues. In nucleotides, the CDR3 is TGTGCCAGCAGCCTGCTAGCGGGAGGGCCCAAAAACATTCAGTACTTC. It encodes CASSLLAGGPKNIQYF.

The chain joins TRBV15 to TRBJ1-5; D possibly corresponds to TRBD1 (5 bases). This CDR3 comprises 16 residues. V was cut by 0 bases and J by 2 bases, with 11 bases left in between. Germline V gene data show CDR1 as LNHNV and CDR2 as YYDKDF (reference sequence). Here the CDR3 reads CATSRDGARGNQPQHF. For the CDR3, the DNA is TGTGCCACCAGCAGAGATGGGGCAAGGGGCAATCAGCCCCAGCATTTT.

About this clonotype itself: The germline gene is not matched at one end of the junction; a read error may be the cause. The genes are TRBV11-2 and TRBJ2-1; 8 bases are shared with TRBD2. The CDR3 consists of 16 residues. Germline CDR1 is SGHAT and CDR2 is FQNNGV. The CDR3 DNA follows: TGTGCCAGCAGCTTAGTTCCGGGAGGGGCCTACGATGAGCAGTTCTTC. Translation: CASSLVPGGAYDEQFF.

The V and J genes are TRBV5-1 and TRBJ2-2; possibly TRBD1 for D (5 bases). Trimming pared 0 bases from V and 7 bases from J, leaving 16 bases between. The CDR3 sequence is 16 residues long. CDR1 is SGHRS, CDR2 YFSETQ, per germline. The CDR3 loop reads CASSLVPKQGIGELFF. The CDR3 nucleotides read TGCGCCAGCAGCTTGGTACCTAAGCAGGGAATCGGGGAGCTGTTTTTT.

Notes on this clonotype: Possible read error: a much larger clone is one base away. The chain joins TRBV12-3 or TRBV12-4 to TRBJ2-2; the match to TRBD1 covers 7 bases. The CDR3 is 13 amino acids. The CDR3 region is CASSPDRTVELFF. The CDR3 DNA reads TGTGCCAGCAGCCCGGACAGGACCGTGGAGCTGTTTTTT.

This clonotype was counted ten times or more. The chain's CDR3 is CASSLDRGEAFF. For the CDR3, the DNA is TGTGCCAGCAGCCTAGACAGGGGGGAAGCTTTCTTT. The chain carries TRBV7-6 and TRBJ1-1; 9 bases agree with TRBD1. Germline trimming cut 5 bases from V and 8 bases from J; bases unmatched to any gene: 3. Germline values: CDR1 SGHVS, CDR2 FNYEAQ. This CDR3 is 12 amino acids long.

In its sample, this clonotype was seen many times. The CDR3 loop is CASSLGTSGSREQFF. The CDR3 region has the DNA TGTGCCAGCAGTTTAGGGACTAGCGGGAGTCGGGAGCAGTTCTTC. The genes are TRBV28 and TRBJ2-1; 14 nucleotides agree with TRBD2. V lost 2 bases to trimming and J lost 10 bases; unmatched junction nucleotides: 4. Looked up from germline, CDR1 is MDHEN and CDR2 is SYDVKM. The CDR3 is 15 amino acids.

The genes are TRBV9 and TRBJ2-5, with 10 bases matching TRBD2. V shed 3 bases and J 1 base; nucleotides not matched to a gene: 3. Germline V gives CDR1 SGDLS, CDR2 YYNGEE. CDR3 length: 15 amino acids. This chain's CDR3 is CASSGLAGVQETQYF. The CDR3 nucleotides read TGTGCCAGCAGCGGGCTAGCGGGAGTCCAAGAGACCCAGTACTTC.

In its sample, this clonotype was seen a few times. CDR3 bases: TGCAGTGCTAGAAACCTCCATCCAGGGGGTGACACCTACAATGAGCAGTTCTTC. This gives the protein CSARNLHPGGDTYNEQFF. J is TRBJ2-1 and V is TRBV20-1; TRBD1 matches 7 bases. The V gene end was trimmed by 2 bases and the J gene end by 2 bases; junction bases not matched to a gene: 15. CDR3 length: 18 residues. Per the germline V gene, CDR1 is DFQATT and CDR2 is SNEGSKA (reference sequence).

The CDR3 sequence is CASSPTGTPGSAFF. The CDR3 bases are TGTGCCAGCAGTCCTACCGGGACTCCCGGCAGCGCGTTCTTC. The V and J genes are TRBV12-3 or TRBV12-4 and TRBJ2-1; D perhaps matches TRBD2 (6 bases). V lost 5 bases and J 15 bases, leaving 23 bases between the germline ends. The CDR3 has 14 amino acids.